The 24 T cell receptor beta chains given below trace back to one sample, sequenced in a study of blood T cell repertoires in COVID-19. Clones were sequenced by immunoSEQ multiplex PCR, and TCRdb holds only the in-frame ones, with some missing. In the table there are 300,000 to 400,000 clones, roughly 87% of which are singletons. Sequenced: PBMCs or T cells enriched from blood (not recorded which). Source of these receptors: a woman in her twenties or thirties who had recovered from COVID-19.

This clone was detected once. V and J are TRBV27 and TRBJ2-3, with TRBD2 matching over 10 bases. The CDR3 has 18 residues. Germline loops: CDR1 MNHEY, CDR2 SMNVEV (reference sequence). Losses at the gene ends were 6 bases for V and 6 bases for J; bases not matched to a gene: 18. The CDR3 coding sequence is TGTGCCAGCAGCCGAGGGCCCCAGCGGGGGGGCCTAGGTGATACGCAGTATTTT. Amino acid sequence: CASSRGPQRGGLGDTQYF.

This clone was found a few times. The rearrangement uses TRBV29-1 and TRBJ2-5, with D possibly matching TRBD1 (5 bases). Per germline, CDR1 SQVTM and CDR2 ANQGSEA. Trimming stripped 4 bases from V and 5 bases from J, with 8 bases between. The CDR3 spans 11 residues. The CDR3 region has the DNA TGCAGCGTTGGGGGCAAGGAGACCCAGTACTTC. Amino acid sequence: CSVGGKETQYF.

The chain recombines TRBV19 with TRBJ2-7; 10 bases agree with TRBD2. V shed 5 bases, J shed 5 bases, and the junction held 6 bases outside the gene matches. This CDR3 comprises 14 residues. CDR1 LNHDA and CDR2 SQIVND come from the germline V gene (reference sequence). The CDR3 DNA is TGTGCCAGTAGTTTCCCCGGGACTAGCGACGAGCAGTACTTC. This codes for CASSFPGTSDEQYF.

V is TRBV20-1 and J is TRBJ1-1; TRBD1 is a possible D gene (6 bases). The CDR3 is 10 amino acids. Per the germline V gene, CDR1 is DFQATT and CDR2 is SNEGSKA (reference sequence). V was cut by 3 bases and J by 7 bases, with 6 bases left in between. The CDR3 DNA reads TGCAGTGCTAGCAGGGGTGAAGCTTTCTTT. Translated: CSASRGEAFF.

This clone was seen once. The chain couples TRBV15 to TRBJ2-4, with 8 bases aligning to TRBD2. The CDR3 is made up of 14 amino acids. Germline V CDR1 and CDR2: LNHNV, YYDKDF (reference sequence). V lost 5 bases, J lost 5 bases, and 5 bases stayed unmatched. CDR3: CATSGRGAENIQYF. For the CDR3, the DNA is TGTGCCACCAGCGGGCGGGGGGCCGAAAACATTCAGTACTTC.

The sample holds one count of this clone. The genes are TRBV5-1 and TRBJ2-7; D ambiguous. The germline V gene encodes CDR1 SGHRS and CDR2 YFSETQ. The CDR3 consists of 15 residues. Trimming removed 0 bases at V and 6 bases at J, with 16 bases between. The DNA of the CDR3 is TGCGCCAGCAGCTTGGGAGGAACCCCTTTAGGCGAGCAGTACTTC. Translated: CASSLGGTPLGEQYF.

This clone was detected once. The V gene is TRBV20-1, the J gene TRBJ2-5; 8 bases are a match to TRBD2. There are 13 residues in the CDR3. V lost 3 bases, J lost 12 bases, and 12 bases stayed unmatched. CDR1 and CDR2 (germline): DFQATT, SNEGSKA (reference sequence). Here the CDR3 DNA reads TGCAGTGCTAGTTTCCTAGCGGGCCAGCAGGAGTACTTC. It translates to CSASFLAGQQEYF.

The chain links TRBV28 to TRBJ1-1; D not certain. The germline V and J ends were trimmed by 3 bases and 0 bases, with 11 bases remaining between them. The CDR3 spans 15 residues. Looked up from germline, CDR1 is MDHEN and CDR2 is SYDVKM. The DNA of the CDR3 is TGTGCCAGCAGTTTCGCAGGATCCATGAACACTGAAGCTTTCTTT. This sequence encodes CASSFAGSMNTEAFF. The variable domain in full, with the rest retrieved from reference TRBV28 and TRBJ1-1, is DVKVTQSSRYLVKRTGEKVFLECVQDMDHENMFWYRQDPGLGLRLIYFSYDVKMKEKGDIPEGYSVSREKKERFSLILESASTNQTSMYLCASSFAGSMNTEAFFGQGTRLTVV.

The J gene is TRBJ1-6, the V gene TRBV12-3 or TRBV12-4; D not resolved. With 6 bases removed from V and 13 bases from J, the gap between germline ends came to 13 bases. The length of the CDR3 is 12 residues. The CDR3 DNA reads as TGTGCCAGCAGCCCTCACTCTTCCCCCCTCCACTTT. It codes for CASSPHSSPLHF.

The V and J genes are TRBV4-1 and TRBJ2-2, with 14 nucleotides matching TRBD2. CDR1 and CDR2 from the germline V gene are MGHRA and YSYEKL. V was pared by 4 bases and J by 4 bases, with 14 bases of the junction left unmatched. The CDR3 runs 20 residues. CDR3 sequence: CASSRRSTSGGAEGTGELFF. CDR3 sequence (DNA): TGCGCCAGCAGCCGAAGATCGACTAGCGGGGGGGCGGAGGGCACCGGGGAGCTGTTTTTT.

This clone appeared a few times. The J gene is TRBJ1-1, the V gene TRBV18; D is ambiguous. Per germline, CDR1 KGHSH and CDR2 LQKENI. Trimming removed 6 bases at V and 4 bases at J, with 12 bases between. This CDR3 spans 13 amino acids. As DNA, the CDR3 is TGTGCCAGCTCCATGAAATCGGGCACTGAAGCTTTCTTT. The encoded protein is CASSMKSGTEAFF.

The chain uses TRBV28 and TRBJ2-1; 11 nucleotides agree with TRBD2. The CDR3 has 15 residues. Per germline, CDR1 MDHEN and CDR2 SYDVKM. Germline trimming cut 7 bases from V and 9 bases from J; bases unmatched to any gene: 11. CDR3 coding DNA: TGTGCCAGCACCCTTAGCGGGGGGGCCTTCGGTGAGCAGTTCTTC. Translation: CASTLSGGAFGEQFF.

The V gene is TRBV27, the J gene TRBJ2-3; 8 bases agree with TRBD1. The J segment lost 4 bases and the V segment lost 7 bases, leaving 7 bases of the junction unmatched. CDR3 size: 14 residues. Germline loops: CDR1 MNHEY, CDR2 SMNVEV (reference sequence). In DNA form, the CDR3 reads TGTGCCAGCACCCCCGGACAGGGCGCAGATACGCAGTATTTT. Protein sequence: CASTPGQGADTQYF.

The chain couples TRBV4-3 to TRBJ1-5; 8 bases fit TRBD1. This CDR3 region has 15 residues. The trim removed 4 bases at V and 4 bases at J, leaving 6 bases unmatched. Per germline, CDR1 LGHNA and CDR2 YSLEER. The CDR3 spells CASSPARTGNQPQHF. CDR3 DNA: TGCGCCAGCAGCCCCGCAAGGACAGGGAATCAGCCCCAGCATTTT.

This clone was picked up one time. The chain is built from TRBV5-6 and TRBJ2-7, with a possible D match to TRBD2 (5 bases). The CDR3 spans 14 residues. CDR1 and CDR2 (germline): SGHDT, YYEEEE. V was shortened by 0 bases and J by 3 bases, with 10 bases between the two germline ends. The CDR3 coding sequence is TGTGCCAGCAGCTTGGAGCCCGGGAACTACGAGCAGTACTTC. Its protein is CASSLEPGNYEQYF.

As concerns this clone: Different DNA sequences within this sample yield the same CDR3. V gene TRBV28 combines with J gene TRBJ1-1, with 7 bases fitting TRBD1. Unmatched junction bases numbered 3, after V lost 2 bases and J lost 0 bases. The germline V gene has CDR1 MDHEN and CDR2 SYDVKM. This CDR3 has 15 residues. DNA for the CDR3: TGTGCCAGCAGTTTAAACAGGGGAATGAACACTGAAGCTTTCTTT. Protein: CASSLNRGMNTEAFF.

The chain uses TRBV7-9 and TRBJ2-2, with D perhaps matching TRBD2 (6 bases). The V end lost 6 bases, the J end lost 6 bases, and 23 bases lay between the germline ends. CDR3 length equals 17 residues. The germline CDR1 and CDR2 sequences are SEHNR and FQNEAQ (reference sequence). CDR3 in amino acids: CASRPRDGRKEAGELFF. DNA of the CDR3: TGTGCCAGCAGACCACGGGACGGGAGAAAAGAAGCCGGGGAGCTGTTTTTT.

The chain recombines TRBV29-1 with TRBJ2-1, with 8 positions matching TRBD2. This CDR3 spans 13 amino acids. Losses at the gene ends were 4 bases for V and 7 bases for J; bases not matched to a gene: 6. Germline V gene lookup returns CDR1 SQVTM and CDR2 ANQGSEA. CDR3 loop: CSVAGLDRNEQFF. As DNA, the CDR3 is TGCAGCGTTGCGGGACTAGATAGAAATGAGCAGTTCTTC.

This clone showed up just a few times. The chain is built from TRBV10-3 and TRBJ1-2, with 7 bases identical to TRBD1. The CDR3 consists of 12 residues. Germline lookup yields CDR1 ENHRY and CDR2 SYGVKD. V shed 10 bases and J 3 bases; nucleotides not matched to a gene: 5. The CDR3: CATWGQYYGYTF. The DNA for the CDR3 is TGTGCCACCTGGGGACAGTACTATGGCTACACCTTC.

The CDR3 is CASSLGLAGTGELFF. The CDR3 DNA sequence: TGTGCCAGCAGCTTAGGACTAGCGGGCACCGGGGAGCTGTTTTTT. J is TRBJ2-2 and V is TRBV11-2, with 10 bases fitting TRBD2. The CDR3 has 15 residues. V shed 1 base, J shed 4 bases, and the junction held 0 bases outside the gene matches. Germline values: CDR1 SGHAT, CDR2 FQNNGV. Together with reference TRBV11-2 and TRBJ2-2, the CDR3 gives the full variable domain: EAGVAQSPRYKIIEKRQSVAFWCNPISGHATLYWYQQILGQGPKLLIQFQNNGVVDDSQLPKDRFSAERLKGVDSTLKIQPAKLEDSAVYLCASSLGLAGTGELFFGEGSRLTVL.

This chain uses TRBV2 with TRBJ2-2; possible D gene TRBD2, 6 bases. Trimming left V 4 bases short and J 6 bases short, with 15 bases between. This CDR3 comprises 15 residues. Germline V CDR1 and CDR2: SNHLY, FYNNEI. CDR3 bases: TGTGCCAGCAGTGTGGGAGGAGGGGCGTCCGGGGAGCTGTTTTTT. This encodes CASSVGGGASGELFF.

The J gene is TRBJ2-1, the V gene TRBV19; TRBD1 agrees at 7 bases. In germline, CDR1 is LNHDA, CDR2 SQIVND (reference sequence). The trim removed 1 base at V and 4 bases at J, leaving 7 bases unmatched. The CDR3 covers 16 residues. CDR3 nucleotide sequence: TGTGCCAGTAGTATAGCCCGGACAGGATTGTACAATGAGCAGTTCTTC. The encoded protein is CASSIARTGLYNEQFF.

This clone came up once. The chain couples TRBV30 to TRBJ1-4, with a tentative D call TRBD1 (6 bases). The CDR3 loop spans 13 amino acids. Trimming stripped 3 bases from V and 7 bases from J, with 12 bases between. Germline V gene sequence: CDR1 GTSNPN, CDR2 SVGIG (reference sequence). The CDR3 DNA follows: TGTGCCTGGAGCTTCCAGGGGAGTGAAAAACTGTTTTTT. This sequence encodes CAWSFQGSEKLFF.

The chain has TRBV28 and TRBJ1-2, with 7 bases identical to TRBD1. The germline V gene has CDR1 MDHEN and CDR2 SYDVKM. This CDR3 comprises 14 residues. With 6 bases clipped from V and 2 bases from J, the junction kept 6 bases outside the gene matches. CDR3 in amino acids: CASSQGQQNYGYTF. The CDR3 nucleotides are TGTGCCAGCAGCCAGGGACAGCAAAACTATGGCTACACCTTC.